What follows are 29 T cell receptor beta chains derived from one specimen sequenced in a study of siplizumab effects on memory and regulatory T cells. TCRdb's copy holds only in-frame clones and misses some; the assay was immunoSEQ multiplex PCR. The repertoire has 100,000 or so clones, approximately 91% of them found once; the top ten carry under 3%. Sequenced input: CD4+ T cells sorted from blood. The source of these receptors is a human donor in good health. Some clones in this sample may be carry-over from other donors' samples.

The chain is built from TRBV9 and TRBJ2-1; 7 bases are shared with TRBD1. Germline-derived CDR1 and CDR2 are SGDLS and YYNGEE. The junction had 7 bases not matched to a gene; V was cut back by 1 base and J by 9 bases. The CDR3 has 14 amino acids. This chain's CDR3 is CASSVFQGVSEQFF. For the CDR3, the DNA is TGTGCCAGCAGCGTATTCCAGGGGGTAAGTGAGCAGTTCTTC. Combining the CDR3 with reference TRBV9 and TRBJ2-1 gives the whole variable domain DSGVTQTPKHLITATGQRVTLRCSPRSGDLSVYWYQQSLDQGLQFLIQYYNGEERAKGNILERFSAQQFPDLHSELNLSSLELGDSALYFCASSVFQGVSEQFFGPGTRLTVL.

The V call is TRBV19, the J call TRBJ2-7, with D perhaps being TRBD1 or TRBD2 (6 bases each). The V and J ends lost 4 bases and 7 bases respectively, with 26 bases between them. Germline loops: CDR1 LNHDA, CDR2 SQIVND (reference sequence). The CDR3 consists of 17 residues. This CDR3 is CASSNLWGDTQPGEQYF. The CDR3 nucleotides read TGTGCCAGTAGTAACCTGTGGGGGGACACTCAACCGGGGGAGCAGTACTTC.

The chain combines TRBV7-3 with TRBJ2-1; 9 bases agree with TRBD2. V was clipped by 2 bases and J by 8 bases; unmatched bases: 7. The CDR3 has 15 residues. Germline V lookup: CDR1 SGHTA, CDR2 FQGTGA. CDR3: CASSLLAGAPDEQFF. DNA of the CDR3: TGTGCCAGCAGCTTATTAGCGGGAGCCCCAGATGAGCAGTTCTTC.

V is TRBV4-1 and J is TRBJ2-1; TRBD1 matches 12 bases. V was pared by 3 bases and J by 6 bases, with 3 bases of the junction left unmatched. This CDR3 is 15 amino acids long. Germline-derived CDR1 and CDR2 are MGHRA and YSYEKL. CDR3: CASSQGQGAFNEQFF. DNA for the CDR3: TGCGCCAGCAGCCAGGGACAGGGGGCGTTCAATGAGCAGTTCTTC.

The chain links TRBV10-1 to TRBJ2-5, with a tentative D call TRBD2 (5 bases). V was shortened by 0 bases and J by 7 bases, with 12 bases between the two germline ends. The germline CDR1 and CDR2 sequences are WNHNN and SYGVQD (reference sequence). This CDR3 spans 14 amino acids. The CDR3 nucleotides are TGCGCCAGCAGTGAGTCCATTCTAGCCGGGACCCAGTACTTC. Translating it yields CASSESILAGTQYF.

The chain has TRBV5-1 and TRBJ2-7; D is unclear. V lost 0 bases and J lost 4, with 2 bases in between. The length of the CDR3 is 11 residues. Germline values: CDR1 SGHRS, CDR2 YFSETQ. The CDR3 DNA is TGCGCCAGCAGCTTGGGTTACGAGCAGTACTTC. It is translated as CASSLGYEQYF.

The CDR3 here is CASRVGLGWGNEQFF. In DNA form, the CDR3 reads TGTGCCAGCAGGGTAGGACTAGGGTGGGGCAATGAGCAGTTCTTC. The chain combines TRBV6-1 with TRBJ2-1, with TRBD2 matching over 7 bases. Germline-derived CDR1 and CDR2 are MNHNS and SASEGT. V lost 6 bases and J lost 6; bases outside the gene matches: 11. The CDR3 length is 15 residues.

The genes are TRBV2 and TRBJ1-6, with 7 bases that match TRBD1. The ends lost 5 bases at V and 6 bases at J; junction bases unmatched: 4. Germline V lookup: CDR1 SNHLY, CDR2 FYNNEI. The CDR3 has 14 residues. The CDR3 bases are TGTGCCAGCAGTTCCGGGACAGCTAATTCACCCCTCCACTTT. This encodes CASSSGTANSPLHF.

The rearrangement joins TRBV4-1 to TRBJ2-7, with D perhaps matching TRBD2 (7 bases). The germline gives CDR1 MGHRA, CDR2 YSYEKL. CDR3 length: 16 residues. The V end lost 3 bases, the J end lost 5 bases, and 20 bases lay between the germline ends. CDR3 sequence reads: CASSHPGGGRGDEQYF. DNA for the CDR3: TGCGCCAGCAGCCACCCTGGGGGGGGCCGAGGCGACGAGCAGTACTTC.

The chain joins TRBV7-2 to TRBJ2-3, with no clear D. The CDR3 sequence is 15 residues long. The germline V gene encodes CDR1 SGHTA and CDR2 FQGNSA. Between the trimmed V and J ends, which lost 1 base and 6 bases, there was a span of 14 bases. The CDR3 region is CASSLGSGGMDTQYF. CDR3 bases: TGTGCCAGCAGCTTAGGTAGTGGCGGTATGGATACGCAGTATTTT.

The chain carries TRBV28 and TRBJ2-6; TRBD1 might be the D (6 bases). V was shortened by 9 bases and J by 12 bases, with 24 bases between the two germline ends. Germline V gene lookup returns CDR1 MDHEN and CDR2 SYDVKM. The CDR3 loop spans 15 amino acids. The CDR3 DNA follows: TGTGCCAGGGGTTTAACGGACAGATTAGGCCTCGTCCTGACTTTC. Residues: CARGLTDRLGLVLTF.

The genes are TRBV4-1 and TRBJ2-5; D unresolved. The J call is in doubt because the DNA end fits TRBJ2-7 better. The CDR3 extends over 12 amino acids. CDR1 and CDR2 from the germline V gene are MGHRA and YSYEKL. The CDR3 protein is CASSQDRREQYF. In nucleotides, the CDR3 is TGCGCCAGCAGCCAAGACAGGCGCGAGCAGTACTTC.

The chain joins TRBV2 to TRBJ1-1; no firm D call. The CDR3 is 14 residues long. Germline V gene sequence: CDR1 SNHLY, CDR2 FYNNEI. V was cut by 7 bases and J by 2 bases, with 14 bases left in between. The DNA of the CDR3 is TGTGCCAGCACCGAGTTGGGATTTAACACTGAAGCTTTCTTT. Translation gives CASTELGFNTEAFF.

This sequence joins TRBV6-5 and TRBJ2-7; D remains ambiguous. Trimming removed 5 bases at V and 3 bases at J, with 11 bases between. Per the germline V gene, CDR1 is MNHEY and CDR2 is SVGAGI. This CDR3 is 13 amino acids long. CDR3 amino acids: CASSPGLYYEQYF. The CDR3 DNA reads as TGTGCCAGCAGTCCAGGCTTATACTACGAGCAGTACTTC.

The CDR3 nucleotides read TGTGCCAGTAGTATCCTTCCGGGGACAGGGGGAACTGAAGCTTTCTTT. Protein sequence: CASSILPGTGGTEAFF. The J gene is TRBJ1-1, the V gene TRBV19, with 11 bases fitting TRBD1. The CDR3 loop spans 16 amino acids. The V segment lost 3 bases and the J segment 5 bases; nucleotides outside the gene matches: 8. The germline gives CDR1 LNHDA, CDR2 SQIVND (reference sequence).

The V gene is TRBV7-9, the J gene TRBJ1-1, with D possibly matching TRBD1 (6 bases). CDR1 and CDR2 from the germline V gene are SEHNR and FQNEAQ (reference sequence). V was cut by 2 bases and J by 4 bases, with 17 bases left in between. The CDR3 is made up of 16 amino acids. The CDR3 sequence: CASSLSTGLGSTEAFF. The CDR3 DNA follows: TGTGCCAGCAGCTTAAGCACAGGGCTTGGAAGCACTGAAGCTTTCTTT.

The chain recombines TRBV2 with TRBJ1-1; the match to TRBD1 covers 7 bases. The CDR3 has 13 amino acids. Germline CDR1 is SNHLY and CDR2 is FYNNEI. Losses at the gene ends were 4 bases for V and 7 bases for J; bases not matched to a gene: 6. This chain's CDR3 is CASSGTGTDEAFF. CDR3 nucleotides: TGTGCCAGCAGTGGAACCGGGACAGATGAAGCTTTCTTT.

This clone was observed a handful of times. This rearrangement joins TRBV4-1 to TRBJ2-7; tentative D call: TRBD1 (5 bases). CDR1 and CDR2 (germline): MGHRA, YSYEKL. V lost 1 base and J lost 6, with 13 bases in between. CDR3 size: 14 residues. CDR3 amino acids: CASSQGPIRAEQYF. In DNA, the CDR3 is TGCGCCAGCAGCCAAGGACCCATCAGGGCCGAGCAGTACTTC.

This clone showed up just once. V and J are TRBV4-2 and TRBJ2-1, with D possibly matching TRBD1 (6 bases). The CDR3 covers 16 residues. The germline V gene has CDR1 LGHNA and CDR2 YNFKEQ. Trimming took off 0 bases at V and 4 bases at J, with 13 bases between the two ends. CDR3 sequence (DNA): TGTGCCAGCAGCCAAGATTTCAGGGGCTCGTACAATGAGCAGTTCTTC. Translated, it gives CASSQDFRGSYNEQFF.

The J gene is TRBJ2-7, the V gene TRBV6-1; D remains ambiguous. The CDR3 sequence is 14 residues long. V was clipped by 0 bases and J by 3 bases, with 9 bases between them. Germline V gene sequence: CDR1 MNHNS, CDR2 SASEGT. The CDR3 loop is CASSEARGDYEQYF. The CDR3 coding sequence is TGTGCCAGCAGTGAAGCTCGCGGAGACTACGAGCAGTACTTC.

The rearrangement links TRBV5-6 to TRBJ2-7; 13 bases align to TRBD2. CDR1 is SGHDT, CDR2 YYEEEE, per germline. V trimming: 3 bases; J trimming: 6 bases; junction bases outside the gene matches: 6. This CDR3 is built from 15 residues. This CDR3 reads CASSSLGTSGIEQYF. Here the CDR3 DNA reads TGTGCCAGCAGCTCTCTCGGGACTAGCGGGATCGAGCAGTACTTC.

The rearrangement uses TRBV28 and TRBJ1-2; 10 bases are a match to TRBD1. CDR1 and CDR2 (germline): MDHEN, SYDVKM. CDR3 size: 15 residues. The V and J ends lost 5 bases and 8 bases, in that order; junction bases with no gene match: 11. DNA for the CDR3: TGTGCCAGCAGTCCCTCCGGGACAGGGGTAACCGGCTACACCTTC. Encoded protein: CASSPSGTGVTGYTF.

The J gene is TRBJ2-5, the V gene TRBV15; D not certain. TRBJ2-7 matches the DNA end more closely, so the J call is doubtful. CDR1 LNHNV and CDR2 YYDKDF come from the germline V gene (reference sequence). The length of the CDR3 is 17 residues. The chain's CDR3 is CATSRDGGGGALYEQYF. For the CDR3, the DNA is TGTGCCACCAGCAGAGATGGTGGTGGTGGTGCGCTCTACGAGCAGTACTTC.

The V and J genes are TRBV13 and TRBJ2-2; possible D gene TRBD2, 6 bases. Trimming pared 4 bases from V and 5 bases from J, leaving 17 bases between. The CDR3 runs 16 residues. CDR1 is PRHDT and CDR2 is FYEKMQ in the germline V gene (reference sequence). As DNA, the CDR3 is TGTGCCAGCAGCTCCGAGGGATGGGGGAGGACCGGGGAGCTGTTTTTT. Residues: CASSSEGWGRTGELFF.

The chain combines TRBV2 with TRBJ1-4; D remains ambiguous. Germline lookup yields CDR1 SNHLY and CDR2 FYNNEI. The V gene lost 7 bases and the J gene lost 8 bases, with 17 bases spanning the gap. The CDR3 sequence is 14 residues long. The CDR3 nucleotides read TGTGCCAGCACCCAAAGGGAGGGTTTGGAAAAACTGTTTTTT. Translated: CASTQREGLEKLFF. Together with reference TRBV2 and TRBJ1-4, the CDR3 gives the full variable domain: EPEVTQTPSHQVTQMGQEVILRCVPISNHLYFYWYRQILGQKVEFLVSFYNNEISEKSEIFDDQFSVERPDGSNFTLKIRSTKLEDSAMYFCASTQREGLEKLFFGSGTQLSVL.

The chain employs TRBV6-5 and TRBJ1-5; no reliable D call. Trimming stripped 5 bases from V and 4 bases from J, with 9 bases between. CDR1 is MNHEY, CDR2 SVGAGI, per germline. The length of the CDR3 is 13 residues. CDR3: CASSQLQNQPQHF. The CDR3 DNA reads as TGTGCCAGCAGTCAGCTGCAAAATCAGCCCCAGCATTTT.

The rearrangement joins TRBV6-1 to TRBJ1-5, with 9 nucleotides matching TRBD1. This CDR3 is 17 amino acids long. V gave up 4 bases and J gave up 7 bases; unmatched junction bases: 14. CDR1 is MNHNS, CDR2 SASEGT, per germline. The CDR3 DNA reads as TGTGCCAGCAGTGTCCGACCCGGGACAGGGAACAGACAGCCCCAGCATTTT. Its protein is CASSVRPGTGNRQPQHF.

This clone was found a few times. The gene calls are TRBV9 and TRBJ2-7, with TRBD1 matching over 7 bases. Trimming removed 1 base from V and 7 bases from J; junction bases left unmatched: 8. This CDR3 region has 14 residues. Germline CDR1 is SGDLS and CDR2 is YYNGEE. The CDR3, as DNA: TGTGCCAGCAGCGTATTTCAGGGGACAGAGGAGCAGTACTTC. Amino acids: CASSVFQGTEEQYF.

V usage is TRBV6-1 and J usage is TRBJ2-4; D call uncertain. Germline V CDR1 and CDR2: MNHNS, SASEGT. This CDR3 region has 16 residues. Trimming cost V 4 bases and J 1 base, with 14 bases left between them. The CDR3 coding sequence is TGTGCCAGCAGTGCCCTTGGGGTCGGGGCCAAAAACATTCAGTACTTC. The encoded protein is CASSALGVGAKNIQYF.